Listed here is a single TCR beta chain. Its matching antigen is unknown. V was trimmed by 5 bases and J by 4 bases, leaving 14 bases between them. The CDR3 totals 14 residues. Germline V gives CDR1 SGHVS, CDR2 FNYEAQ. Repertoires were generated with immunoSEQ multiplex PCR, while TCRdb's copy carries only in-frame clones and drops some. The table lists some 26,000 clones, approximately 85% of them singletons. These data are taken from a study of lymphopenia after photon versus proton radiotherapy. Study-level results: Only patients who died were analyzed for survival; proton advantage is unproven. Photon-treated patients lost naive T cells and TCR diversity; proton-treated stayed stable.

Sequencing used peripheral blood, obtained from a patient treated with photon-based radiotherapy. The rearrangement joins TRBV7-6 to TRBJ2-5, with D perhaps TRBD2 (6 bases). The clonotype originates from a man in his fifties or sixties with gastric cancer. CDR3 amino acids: CASSHSGGTETQYF. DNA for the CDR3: TGTGCCAGCAGCCATTCCGGGGGTACAGAGACCCAGTACTTC.